A selection of T cell receptor beta chains follows, all from one sample in a study of technical replicates of blood from a few donors. Measured with immunoSEQ multiplex PCR; TCRdb has only the in-frame clones, and not every one. The sample yields tens of thousands of clones, 85% to 95% seen once. Material: T cells isolated from PBMCs. All receptors come from a human donor in good health. Both conserved end residues are part of each CDR3. A D gene is named only where the DNA matches it firmly. Rows give clone size only sometimes, using once, few, many, or a class for an expanded clone.

d_call	v_call	j_call	clone_size	cdr3_aa	cdr3_nt
TRBD1	TRBV5-4	TRBJ1-1	NA	CASSRGQGTPEAFF	TGTGCCAGCAGCCGCGGACAGGGTACCCCTGAAGCTTTCTTT
TRBD1	TRBV30	TRBJ1-5	NA	CAWSRDRGNQPQHF	TGTGCCTGGAGCAGAGACAGGGGAAATCAGCCCCAGCATTTT
TRBD2	TRBV10-3	TRBJ2-3	NA	CATLSWTSGSTDTQYF	TGTGCCACCCTTTCCTGGACTAGCGGCTCCACAGATACGCAGTATTTT
TRBD1	TRBV15	TRBJ2-1	NA	CATSIKRTGYNEQFF	TGTGCCACCAGCATCAAGAGGACAGGGTACAATGAGCAGTTCTTC
TRBD2	TRBV9	TRBJ2-1	NA	CASSVEGLAGSSYNEQFF	TGTGCCAGCAGCGTAGAGGGACTAGCGGGTTCCTCCTACAATGAGCAGTTCTTC
TRBD2	TRBV5-1	TRBJ2-3	NA	CASSPGTSGATTDTQYF	TGCGCCAGCAGCCCTGGTACTAGCGGAGCGACCACAGATACGCAGTATTTT
NA	TRBV18	TRBJ1-5	NA	CASLVQHF	TGTGCCAGCCTTGTCCAGCATTTT
NA	TRBV7-6	TRBJ2-7	NA	CASSSLTGSYEQYF	TGTGCCAGCAGCTCCCTGACAGGCTCCTACGAGCAGTACTTC
TRBD1	TRBV28	TRBJ1-3	NA	CASSLFRQGSGNTIYF	TGTGCCAGCAGTTTATTTCGACAGGGGTCCGGAAACACCATATATTTT
TRBD1	TRBV5-8	TRBJ1-2	NA	CASSSGTGTYGYTF	TGTGCCAGCAGCTCCGGGACAGGGACTTATGGCTACACCTTC
TRBD2	TRBV27	TRBJ2-1	NA	CASSPRLAGDYNEQFF	TGTGCCAGCAGTCCCCGACTAGCGGGAGACTACAATGAGCAGTTCTTC
TRBD1	TRBV2	TRBJ1-3	NA	CASSDLTGESGVGNTIYF	TGTGCCAGCAGTGACCTGACAGGGGAGTCTGGTGTTGGAAACACCATATATTTT
NA	TRBV6-5	TRBJ2-2	NA	CASSYSAGNTGELFF	TGTGCCAGCAGTTACTCAGCGGGGAACACCGGGGAGCTGTTTTTT
NA	TRBV4-2	TRBJ2-7	NA	CASSQELEGLHTTYEQYF	TGTGCCAGCAGCCAAGAGTTGGAGGGACTGCATACTACCTACGAGCAGTACTTC
TRBD1	TRBV9	TRBJ1-2	NA	CASSVETGGQDGYTF	TGTGCCAGCAGCGTAGAGACAGGGGGCCAGGATGGCTACACCTTC
NA	TRBV29-1	TRBJ1-1	NA	CSVEGQNTEAFF	TGCAGCGTTGAGGGACAGAACACTGAAGCTTTCTTT
NA	TRBV6-5	TRBJ2-2	NA	CASSENRVGELFF	TGTGCCAGCAGTGAGAACAGGGTCGGGGAGCTGTTTTTT
NA	TRBV5-1	TRBJ1-5	NA	CASSPRGGGQPQHF	TGCGCCAGCAGCCCCAGGGGCGGCGGCCAGCCCCAGCATTTT
TRBD1	TRBV2	TRBJ1-3	NA	CASSEGRTGGASSSGNTIYF	TGTGCCAGCAGTGAAGGGAGGACAGGGGGAGCTTCCTCGTCGGGAAACACCATATATTTT
NA	TRBV10-3	TRBJ1-1	NA	CAISGGGKAEAFF	TGTGCCATCAGTGGGGGGGGAAAAGCTGAAGCTTTCTTT
TRBD2	TRBV11-3	TRBJ2-1	NA	CASSSYSSGSYNEQFF	TGTGCCAGCAGCTCATACAGTAGCGGGAGTTACAATGAGCAGTTCTTC
NA	TRBV9	TRBJ2-7	NA	CASSVGPSDSYEQYF	TGTGCCAGCAGCGTAGGGCCTAGCGACTCCTACGAGCAGTACTTC
NA	TRBV9	TRBJ1-5	NA	CASSVGGEGQPQHF	TGTGCCAGCAGCGTAGGAGGTGAGGGACAGCCCCAGCATTTT
NA	TRBV29-1	TRBJ1-4	NA	CSGFGGSPNEKLFF	TGCAGTGGCTTCGGGGGGAGTCCTAATGAAAAACTGTTTTTT
TRBD1	TRBV6-5	TRBJ1-1	NA	CASTGGGTGHTEAFF	TGTGCCAGCACTGGGGGCGGGACAGGCCACACTGAAGCTTTCTTT
NA	TRBV11-2	TRBJ1-1	NA	CASSMTEYGSTEAFF	TGTGCCAGCAGCATGACAGAATACGGTAGCACTGAAGCTTTCTTT
TRBD2	TRBV13	TRBJ2-2	few	CASSFSAGGSGELFF	TGTGCCAGCAGCTTTTCAGCGGGAGGGTCCGGGGAGCTGTTTTTT
TRBD1	TRBV19	TRBJ2-7	NA	CASSGTGGHEQYF	TGTGCCAGTAGTGGGACAGGGGGCCACGAGCAGTACTTC
TRBD2	TRBV7-9	TRBJ2-7	NA	CASSSLVRTSGTPYEQYF	TGTGCCAGCAGCTCCCTCGTAAGAACTAGCGGGACACCCTACGAGCAGTACTTC
NA	TRBV6-6	TRBJ1-1	once	CASSHDIIEAFF	TGTGCCAGCAGCCACGACATCATTGAAGCTTTCTTT
NA	TRBV27	TRBJ1-3	once	CATSRQYGNTIYF	TGTGCCACATCCAGACAGTACGGAAACACCATATATTTT
TRBD1	TRBV7-2	TRBJ2-7	NA	CASSEGTGVYEQYF	TGTGCCAGCAGCGAGGGGACAGGGGTTTACGAGCAGTACTTC
NA	TRBV4-3	TRBJ1-5	NA	CASSQGASSNQPQHF	TGCGCCAGCAGCCAAGGGGCGTCTAGCAATCAGCCCCAGCATTTT
NA	TRBV5-6	TRBJ1-2	NA	CASSSRALEAEGYTF	TGTGCCAGCAGCTCGAGGGCTTTAGAGGCGGAGGGCTACACCTTC
TRBD1	TRBV6-5	TRBJ1-1	NA	CASSLGQGATEAFF	TGTGCCAGCAGCCTTGGACAGGGGGCCACTGAAGCTTTCTTT
TRBD2	TRBV10-2	TRBJ2-7	NA	CASTLAGGAYEQYF	TGCGCCAGCACTCTAGCGGGGGGGGCCTACGAGCAGTACTTC
NA	TRBV4-3	TRBJ1-1	NA	CASSQAGLESEAFF	TGCGCCAGCAGCCAGGCAGGGTTGGAATCTGAAGCTTTCTTT
NA	TRBV13	TRBJ2-7	NA	CASSRGQFGWGEQYF	TGTGCCAGCAGCCGCGGACAGTTCGGTTGGGGGGAGCAGTACTTC
TRBD1	TRBV9	TRBJ2-5	NA	CASSGTQGQETQYF	TGTGCCAGCAGCGGTACACAGGGGCAGGAGACCCAGTACTTC
NA	TRBV28	TRBJ2-4	NA	CASTRGGGNAKNIQYF	TGTGCCAGCACCCGAGGTGGGGGGAACGCCAAAAACATTCAGTACTTC
TRBD2	TRBV7-2	TRBJ2-3	NA	CASSFTSALTDTQYF	TGTGCCAGCAGCTTTACTAGCGCACTCACAGATACGCAGTATTTT
NA	TRBV14	TRBJ1-1	once	CASSQDIMVDNTEAFF	TGTGCCAGCAGCCAAGATATTATGGTAGATAACACTGAAGCTTTCTTT
TRBD1	TRBV4-1	TRBJ1-1	NA	CASSTPGQGAREAFF	TGCGCCAGCAGCACCCCCGGACAGGGGGCACGGGAAGCTTTCTTT
NA	TRBV7-9	TRBJ1-5	once	CASSLSGGGNQPQHF	TGTGCCAGCAGCTTATCGGGGGGCGGCAATCAGCCCCAGCATTTT
NA	TRBV4-3	TRBJ2-7	once	CASSQEAADPYEQYF	TGCGCCAGCAGCCAAGAGGCGGCAGACCCCTACGAGCAGTACTTC
NA	TRBV29-1	TRBJ2-1	once	CSTFRDNLLNEQFF	TGCAGCACTTTCCGGGACAATCTACTCAATGAGCAGTTCTTC
TRBD1	TRBV11-2	TRBJ1-1	NA	CASSPTDRGSTEAFF	TGTGCCAGCAGCCCGACCGACAGGGGTAGTACTGAAGCTTTCTTT
TRBD2	TRBV27	TRBJ2-1	once	CASSPGLAESSYNEQFF	TGTGCCAGCAGCCCCGGACTAGCGGAGAGCTCCTACAATGAGCAGTTCTTC
NA	TRBV2	TRBJ1-5	once	CASSADIYQPQHF	TGTGCCAGCAGTGCTGACATCTATCAGCCCCAGCATTTT
NA	TRBV10-3	TRBJ2-3	NA	CATSSRNTDTQYF	TGTGCCACGTCTAGCAGAAACACAGATACGCAGTATTTT
TRBD1	TRBV10-3	TRBJ2-3	NA	CAISDVGGGTDTQYF	TGTGCCATCAGTGACGTAGGGGGCGGCACAGATACGCAGTATTTT
TRBD1	TRBV5-1	TRBJ1-5	NA	CASSLQGAGNQPQHF	TGCGCCAGCAGCCTACAGGGGGCAGGGAATCAGCCCCAGCATTTT
TRBD1	TRBV7-8	TRBJ1-2	NA	CASSTPRTGVTNTRMGGYTF	TGTGCCAGCAGCACACCAAGGACAGGGGTCACGAACACACGTATGGGGGGCTACACCTTC
TRBD2	TRBV12-5	TRBJ2-2	NA	CASGLLPSGTGELFF	TGTGCTAGTGGTTTGCTTCCTAGCGGGACCGGGGAGCTGTTTTTT
NA	TRBV9	TRBJ2-4	NA	CASSPTVSGKNIQYF	TGTGCCAGCAGCCCTACTGTCTCGGGCAAAAACATTCAGTACTTC
NA	TRBV4-3	TRBJ2-3	NA	CASSRQVTDTQYF	TGCGCCAGCAGCCGGCAGGTCACAGATACGCAGTATTTT
TRBD2	TRBV6-5	TRBJ2-5	NA	CASIKREAHQETQYF	TGTGCCAGCATCAAGCGGGAGGCCCACCAAGAGACCCAGTACTTC
NA	TRBV4-3	TRBJ2-3	NA	CASSLEQGTDTQYF	TGCGCCAGCAGCCTGGAACAGGGTACAGATACGCAGTATTTT
TRBD1	TRBV9	TRBJ1-2	NA	CASSESGTVAGGYTF	TGTGCCAGCAGCGAGTCCGGGACAGTGGCGGGCGGCTACACCTTC
NA	TRBV5-1	TRBJ2-7	NA	CASSLERNAYEQYF	TGCGCCAGCAGCTTGGAGCGAAACGCCTACGAGCAGTACTTC